This T cell receptor beta chain derives from a study of blood T cells in healthy people across ages. Study-wide background: Template switching recovered approximately one barcoded beta molecule for every two T cells.

Study conclusions and caveats: When set beside aged donors, long-lived donors presented more naive CD4+ cells and higher diversity.

A J-beta primer mix and a sample-barcoded 5' primer were used in a second PCR of about 6 to 12 cycles. Every molecule of cDNA carried a tag from a template-switch adaptor with 12 random nucleotides. Each CDR3 protein gets one entry after TCRdb re-called the 5' RACE reads with MiXCR. There are approximately 900,000 distinct CDR3 sequences in the sample; about 48% occur only once, and under 15% lies in the top ten. The CDR3 runs to 17 residues. The V and J ends lost 7 bases and 4 bases respectively, with 24 bases between them. Remarks on this clonotype: Its cognate antigen is unknown.

Sequenced sample: blood. The sequence was obtained from a man aged 25-45 years in good health. This chain links TRBV12-3 or TRBV12-4 with TRBJ2-3, with D possibly being TRBD1 or TRBD2 (5 bases each). The CDR3 DNA reads TGTGCCAGCACCCCCTTCGGGGCAGGGAGAGCCGCAGATACGCAGTATTTT. Its translation: CASTPFGAGRAADTQYF.